What follows are 19 T cell receptor beta chains derived from one specimen sequenced in a study of human T cells and chemical hapten exposure. TCRdb analysed the RACE reads with MiXCR anew, one entry per CDR3 protein. The sample shows roughly 71,000 distinct CDR3 sequences, under 7.5% of them seen only once. This sample's time point: healthy volunteer bleed at 6 weeks. It was unfractionated whole blood from which total RNA was extracted. Sequenced material: whole blood. Receptors originate from a female donor in good health. Some clones in this sample may be carry-over from other donors' samples.

This clonotype has a handful of counts. V is TRBV2 and J is TRBJ1-2; 8 bases agree with TRBD1. Germline V gives CDR1 SNHLY, CDR2 FYNNEI. This CDR3 region has 13 residues. With V trimmed by 7 bases and J by 7 bases, 8 bases remained unmatched. The CDR3 loop is CASNRGQGSGYTF. The CDR3, as DNA: TGTGCCAGCAACCGAGGACAGGGAAGTGGCTACACCTTC.

This clonotype was seen more than once but under ten times. The rearrangement uses TRBV4-3 and TRBJ2-1, with D possibly TRBD1 on 6 matching bases. Germline V gene lookup returns CDR1 LGHNA and CDR2 YSLEER. The CDR3 has 15 residues. V lost 3 bases, J lost 6 bases, and 15 bases lay in between. The CDR3: CASSQINRAGNEQFF. As DNA, the CDR3 is TGCGCCAGCAGCCAGATAAACAGGGCCGGCAATGAGCAGTTCTTC.

This clonotype was seen at least ten times. The V gene is TRBV27, the J gene TRBJ2-7; no definite D call. V was trimmed by 6 bases and J by 1 base, leaving 10 bases between them. Per germline, CDR1 MNHEY and CDR2 SMNVEV (reference sequence). The CDR3 sequence is 13 residues long. The CDR3 sequence: CASSRRNSYEQYF. The CDR3 bases are TGTGCCAGCAGCCGACGGAATTCCTACGAGCAGTACTTC.

The chain couples TRBV5-1 to TRBJ2-3; D gene ambiguous. V was clipped by 2 bases and J by 5 bases, with 12 bases between them. This CDR3 contains 14 residues. Germline CDR1 SGHRS, CDR2 YFSETQ. The CDR3 spells CASSFISERDTQYF. CDR3 in DNA: TGCGCCAGCAGCTTCATCTCAGAGCGAGATACGCAGTATTTT.

This clonotype appeared many times. The chain links TRBV25-1 to TRBJ2-1; 14 nucleotides align to TRBD2. J lost 7 bases, V lost 6 bases, and 5 bases had no gene match. The CDR3 runs to 15 residues. Germline V gene sequence: CDR1 MGHDK, CDR2 SYGVNS. CDR3 sequence (DNA): TGTGCCAGCAGGCCCGGGACTAGCGGGAGTAATGAGCAGTTCTTC. Its translation is CASRPGTSGSNEQFF.

Ten or more counts support this clonotype. The genes are TRBV20-1 and TRBJ2-1; 16 bases align to TRBD2. Per the germline V gene, CDR1 is DFQATT and CDR2 is SNEGSKA (reference sequence). Trimming cost V 5 bases and J 1 base; bases outside gene matches: 14. This CDR3 spans 20 amino acids. CDR3 in amino acids: CSAPGTSGRAPSLSYNEQFF. The CDR3 DNA sequence: TGCAGTGCTCCCGGGACTAGCGGGAGGGCCCCCTCTTTATCCTACAATGAGCAGTTCTTC.

This clonotype has at least ten counts. This chain joins TRBV20-1 and TRBJ1-2, with D perhaps TRBD1 (6 bases). This CDR3 region has 15 residues. Germline CDR1 reads DFQATT; CDR2 reads SNEGSKA (reference sequence). Trimming took off 2 bases at V and 3 bases at J, with 16 bases between the two ends. The CDR3 DNA reads as TGCAGTGCTAGACCTGACAGGCAATGGTACTATGGCTACACCTTC. Its translation: CSARPDRQWYYGYTF.

This clonotype came up a few times. The chain employs TRBV6-5 and TRBJ2-7, with D perhaps matching TRBD1 (6 bases). CDR1 and CDR2 (germline): MNHEY, SVGAGI. The CDR3 spans 13 residues. Trimming cost V 6 bases and J 2 bases, with 11 bases left between them. The CDR3, as DNA: TGTGCCAGCAGGGCAGGGGCGGCCTACGAGCAGTACTTC. It is translated as CASRAGAAYEQYF.

This clonotype was picked up many times. The chain employs TRBV7-9 and TRBJ2-1; 10 bases are a match to TRBD1. The germline CDR1 and CDR2 sequences are SEHNR and FQNEAQ (reference sequence). This CDR3 comprises 17 residues. V shed 5 bases, J shed 5 bases, and the junction held 12 bases outside the gene matches. DNA of the CDR3: TGTGCCAGCAGCCGTAGCGCTGGGACAGGGGTTGACAATGAGCAGTTCTTC. Translating gives CASSRSAGTGVDNEQFF.

This clonotype was seen many times. The chain uses TRBV5-5 and TRBJ1-3; no definite D call. Trimming took off 0 bases at V and 0 bases at J, with 10 bases between the two ends. Germline CDR1 and CDR2: SGHKS and YYEKEE (reference sequence). The CDR3 totals 16 residues. The CDR3 sequence is CASSLVHTSSGNTIYF. The CDR3 DNA reads TGTGCCAGCAGCTTGGTACACACCAGCTCTGGAAACACCATATATTTT.

This clonotype was observed many times. The CDR3, as DNA: TGTGCCAGCAGTTTTGACAGGGGAAATAGCAATCAGCCCCAGCATTTT. The encoded protein is CASSFDRGNSNQPQHF. This chain joins TRBV12-3 or TRBV12-4 and TRBJ1-5, with 8 positions matching TRBD1. This CDR3 has 16 amino acids. With V trimmed by 3 bases and J by 0 bases, 4 bases remained unmatched.

This clonotype occurred many times. The J gene is TRBJ1-5, the V gene TRBV11-2; possible D gene TRBD1, 5 bases. Germline CDR1 and CDR2: SGHAT and FQNNGV. This CDR3 is 14 amino acids long. Trimming shortened V by 5 bases and J by 3 bases, and 11 bases separated the two germline ends. CDR3 DNA sequence: TGTGCCAGCAGCCCGGGACGGTTCAATCAGCCCCAGCATTTT. This translates into CASSPGRFNQPQHF.

The V and J genes are TRBV12-3 or TRBV12-4 and TRBJ1-3; D gene ambiguous. CDR3 length: 15 residues. V lost 2 bases to trimming and J lost 8 bases, with 16 bases between them. The CDR3 reads CASSLSGPSSDTIYF. For the CDR3, the DNA is TGTGCCAGCAGTTTAAGCGGTCCCTCCTCGGACACCATATATTTT.

The table lists this clonotype with many counts. The V and J genes are TRBV7-9 and TRBJ2-7; D gene ambiguous. The germline V gene encodes CDR1 SEHNR and CDR2 FQNEAQ (reference sequence). This CDR3 region has 14 residues. The V end lost 0 bases, the J end lost 2 bases, and 8 bases lay between the germline ends. The CDR3, as DNA: TGTGCCAGCAGCTTAGCGGCACAGCCCTACGAGCAGTACTTC. Its translation: CASSLAAQPYEQYF.

This clonotype was observed many times. The chain is built from TRBV12-3 or TRBV12-4 and TRBJ2-3; 7 positions agree with TRBD1. Germline trimming cut 7 bases from V and 1 base from J; bases unmatched to any gene: 8. The CDR3 is 15 residues long. The CDR3 loop reads CASNPDRIGTDTQYF. The CDR3 coding sequence is TGTGCCAGCAATCCGGACAGGATTGGCACAGATACGCAGTATTTT.

Turning to this clonotype: This could be a read error, since a much larger clone is one nucleotide away. The CDR3 region is CVSSSLGDAYEQYF. CDR3 DNA sequence: TGCGTCAGCAGCTCCCTAGGTGATGCCTACGAGCAGTACTTC. V is TRBV5-1 and J is TRBJ2-7; no clear D. The V gene's germline CDR1 is SGHRS and CDR2 YFSETQ. CDR3 size: 14 residues.

This chain links TRBV2 with TRBJ1-1; D perhaps matches TRBD1 (5 bases). This CDR3 has 14 amino acids. Germline V gives CDR1 SNHLY, CDR2 FYNNEI. The CDR3, as DNA: TGTGCTAGTAATTTGGGACCGATGAACACTGAAGCTTTCTTT. Translated: CASNLGPMNTEAFF.

This clonotype was observed a handful of times. The gene calls are TRBV7-8 and TRBJ2-3; 8 bases fit TRBD2. J gave up 1 base and V 5 bases, and 11 bases lay outside the gene matches. This CDR3 has 17 residues. Germline-derived CDR1 and CDR2 are SGHVS and FQNEAQ. CDR3 amino acids: CASSPREAGGGTDTQYF. The CDR3 region has the DNA TGTGCCAGCAGCCCGAGAGAGGCGGGAGGAGGCACAGATACGCAGTATTTT.

This clonotype has at least ten counts. The gene calls are TRBV28 and TRBJ2-7; weak D call: TRBD2 (6 bases). Trimming took 2 bases from V and 6 from J, leaving 8 bases between them. The germline gives CDR1 MDHEN, CDR2 SYDVKM. The CDR3 is 12 amino acids. The CDR3 protein is CASSLRGSEQYF. The CDR3 region has the DNA TGTGCCAGCAGTTTACGGGGGTCCGAGCAGTACTTC. The full variable domain, rest sourced from reference TRBV28 and TRBJ2-7, is DVKVTQSSRYLVKRTGEKVFLECVQDMDHENMFWYRQDPGLGLRLIYFSYDVKMKEKGDIPEGYSVSREKKERFSLILESASTNQTSMYLCASSLRGSEQYFGPGTRLTVT.